A single sample gave rise to the 28 T cell receptor beta chains below, sequenced in a study of beta chain features in type 1 diabetes. Expressed TCRB transcripts got sequenced, as all isolated RNA was reverse transcribed. Repertoires were generated with immunoSEQ multiplex PCR, while TCRdb's copy carries only in-frame clones and drops some. The table has 810,000 or so clones, roughly 15% seen once; the top ten hold roughly 0.025%. Sequencing used naive CD4+ T cells from blood. Receptor source: a woman between 18 and 30 years old in good health.

V and J are TRBV29-1 and TRBJ2-3; D call uncertain. Germline V lookup: CDR1 SQVTM, CDR2 ANQGSEA. V shed 3 bases and J shed 0 bases, with 16 bases lying between them. The CDR3 length is 16 residues. The CDR3 sequence: CSVDGLRSRSTDTQYF. The CDR3 DNA follows: TGCAGCGTTGACGGGTTGCGGTCGAGGAGCACAGATACGCAGTATTTT.

The J gene is TRBJ2-1, the V gene TRBV10-3; TRBD2 matches at 8 bases. CDR1 is ENHRY and CDR2 is SYGVKD in the germline V gene. V lost 11 bases and J lost 0; bases outside the gene matches: 12. This CDR3 has 16 amino acids. The CDR3, as DNA: TGTGCCGTCGGATCCAATAGCGGGGCCTCCTACAATGAGCAGTTCTTC. It codes for CAVGSNSGASYNEQFF.

The chain links TRBV28 to TRBJ2-7; TRBD1 matches at 9 bases. The CDR3 sequence is 15 residues long. Unmatched junction bases numbered 4, after V lost 3 bases and J lost 1 base. Germline V gene lookup returns CDR1 MDHEN and CDR2 SYDVKM. CDR3 loop: CASSFAGTGSYEQYF. DNA for the CDR3: TGTGCCAGCAGTTTCGCCGGGACAGGGTCCTACGAGCAGTACTTC.

This clone was detected only a few times. V gene TRBV6-6 combines with J gene TRBJ1-2, with TRBD1 matching 7 bases. The V gene's germline CDR1 is MNHNY and CDR2 SVGAGI (reference sequence). This CDR3 has 16 residues. The junction had 10 bases not matched to a gene; V was cut back by 4 bases and J by 2 bases. The CDR3 nucleotides are TGTGCCAGCAGTTGGGGGACAGCCATCGTAAACTATGGCTACACCTTC. Amino acid sequence: CASSWGTAIVNYGYTF.

V gene TRBV27 combines with J gene TRBJ2-7; 9 bases are shared with TRBD2. Germline values: CDR1 MNHEY, CDR2 SMNVEV (reference sequence). The CDR3 sequence is 17 residues long. The trim removed 2 bases at V and 2 bases at J, leaving 10 bases unmatched. The CDR3 DNA reads as TGTGCCAGCAGTTTACTAGCGGGATCCCTCCTCCCCTACGAGCAGTACTTC. Encoded protein: CASSLLAGSLLPYEQYF.

This chain uses TRBV6-6 with TRBJ2-2; D gene uncertain. The CDR3 contains 15 residues. The germline V gene encodes CDR1 MNHNY and CDR2 SVGAGI (reference sequence). V dropped 0 bases and J dropped 8 bases, with 13 bases sitting between them. The CDR3 is CASSYSSNGRGELFF. CDR3 bases: TGTGCCAGCAGTTACTCGAGTAATGGCCGGGGGGAGCTGTTTTTT.

This clone appeared a few times. The rearrangement uses TRBV6-5 and TRBJ2-5; D unclear. The CDR3 extends over 14 amino acids. Germline V gene sequence: CDR1 MNHEY, CDR2 SVGAGI. Between the trimmed V and J ends, which lost 0 bases and 5 bases, there was a span of 10 bases. The CDR3 DNA sequence: TGTGCCAGCAGTTACTCGCCGAGAGCGGAGACCCAGTACTTC. Translated: CASSYSPRAETQYF.

This chain connects TRBV7-9 to TRBJ2-4, with 12 bases identical to TRBD2. Germline assignment: CDR1 SEHNR and CDR2 FQNEAQ (reference sequence). Losses at the gene ends were 5 bases for V and 7 bases for J; bases not matched to a gene: 12. The CDR3 has 17 residues. The CDR3 reads CASSLTSGRRLLNIQYF. The CDR3 bases are TGTGCCAGCAGCCTGACTAGCGGGAGAAGGTTGCTTAACATTCAGTACTTC.

This clone was counted only a few times. J is TRBJ2-1 and V is TRBV15; D call uncertain. There are 15 residues in the CDR3. V lost 0 bases to trimming and J lost 2 bases, with 8 bases between them. Germline V lookup: CDR1 LNHNV, CDR2 YYDKDF (reference sequence). CDR3 protein: CATSREQPTYNEQFF. The CDR3 region has the DNA TGTGCCACCAGCAGAGAACAGCCGACCTACAATGAGCAGTTCTTC.

The rearrangement joins TRBV28 to TRBJ1-1, with 8 bases that match TRBD1. CDR1 MDHEN and CDR2 SYDVKM come from the germline V gene. This CDR3 has 14 residues. V dropped 6 bases and J dropped 10; count of bases not matched to a gene: 13. CDR3 loop: CASSSNTGTGGAFF. CDR3 DNA sequence: TGTGCCAGCAGCTCTAACACGGGGACAGGCGGAGCTTTCTTT.

This chain links TRBV2 with TRBJ2-2; TRBD2 is a possible D gene (5 bases). The ends were cut back, 3 bases at V and 7 bases at J, with 9 bases in the middle. In germline, CDR1 is SNHLY, CDR2 FYNNEI. CDR3 length: 13 residues. CDR3 coding DNA: TGTGCCAGCAGTGAGGGGAGCGTCGGGGAGCTGTTTTTT. This gives the protein CASSEGSVGELFF.

The table lists this clone with a few counts. The chain recombines TRBV29-1 with TRBJ2-5, with 9 bases fitting TRBD2. The end of the DNA is better explained by TRBJ2-7, so the J call may be wrong. This CDR3 has 14 amino acids. Germline V CDR1 and CDR2: SQVTM, ANQGSEA. In DNA form, the CDR3 reads TGCAGCGTTGAAGGACTAGCGGTTCGTGGCGAGCAGTACTTC. It specifies CSVEGLAVRGEQYF.

The rearrangement links TRBV4-2 to TRBJ2-1; 7 positions match TRBD1. Trimming removed 3 bases from V and 9 bases from J; junction bases left unmatched: 8. Germline-derived CDR1 and CDR2 are LGHNA and YNFKEQ. The CDR3 extends over 14 amino acids. The CDR3 loop is CASSHGTGDSEQFF. The DNA for the CDR3 is TGTGCCAGCAGCCATGGTACAGGGGACAGTGAGCAGTTCTTC.

The chain recombines TRBV27 with TRBJ2-1; no reliable D call. Per the germline V gene, CDR1 is MNHEY and CDR2 is SMNVEV (reference sequence). The CDR3 loop spans 14 amino acids. V lost 2 bases, J lost 10 bases, and 15 bases lay in between. The CDR3 nucleotides read TGTGCCAGCAGTTTAGTCTTCGGTCTTGGGGAGCAGTTCTTC. Residues: CASSLVFGLGEQFF.

This CDR3 is CASSLSSLAGVDKNIQYF. As DNA, the CDR3 is TGTGCCAGCAGTTTATCTTCCCTAGCGGGAGTCGACAAAAACATTCAGTACTTC. The V gene is TRBV28, the J gene TRBJ2-4, with 10 bases aligning to TRBD2. The trim removed 1 base at V and 3 bases at J, leaving 9 bases unmatched. Per germline, CDR1 MDHEN and CDR2 SYDVKM. The CDR3 contains 18 residues.

This clone has more than one count but fewer than ten. The J gene is TRBJ2-5, the V gene TRBV6-6; D unresolved. Trimming took 7 bases from V and 4 from J, leaving 13 bases between them. The CDR3 is 13 amino acids. The germline V gene encodes CDR1 MNHNY and CDR2 SVGAGI (reference sequence). The CDR3 is CASNPGWGETQYF. Written as DNA, the CDR3 is TGTGCCAGCAACCCAGGCTGGGGAGAGACCCAGTACTTC.

This clone has a single count. V gene TRBV18 combines with J gene TRBJ1-2; D is unclear. The CDR3 is 15 amino acids. V was pared by 1 base and J by 6 bases, with 15 bases between. Germline CDR1 is KGHSH and CDR2 is LQKENI. CDR3 sequence: CASSPRETDHDGYTF. The CDR3 DNA sequence: TGTGCCAGCTCACCACGGGAGACGGATCACGATGGCTACACCTTC.

J is TRBJ2-5 and V is TRBV28, with D unresolved. V was clipped by 3 bases and J by 5 bases, with 7 bases between them. The CDR3 totals 12 residues. Germline V CDR1 and CDR2: MDHEN, SYDVKM. Here the CDR3 DNA reads TGTGCCAGCAGTTTGTTTGAGGAGACCCAGTACTTC. It specifies CASSLFEETQYF. The variable domain in full, with the rest retrieved from reference TRBV28 and TRBJ2-5, is DVKVTQSSRYLVKRTGEKVFLECVQDMDHENMFWYRQDPGLGLRLIYFSYDVKMKEKGDIPEGYSVSREKKERFSLILESASTNQTSMYLCASSLFEETQYFGPGTRLLVL.

This chain uses TRBV27 with TRBJ1-2, with 7 bases aligning to TRBD1. The CDR3 spans 15 residues. Germline CDR1 reads MNHEY; CDR2 reads SMNVEV (reference sequence). With V trimmed by 5 bases and J by 2 bases, 8 bases remained unmatched. The CDR3 nucleotides read TGTGCCAGCAGTACTCGACGGGACAGCAACTATGGCTACACCTTC. This translates into CASSTRRDSNYGYTF.

The J gene is TRBJ1-2, the V gene TRBV28, with 8 bases matching TRBD1. V shed 5 bases and J 0 bases; nucleotides not matched to a gene: 11. The CDR3 has 17 residues. Germline V gene data show CDR1 as MDHEN and CDR2 as SYDVKM. CDR3 sequence reads: CASSEWTGFPANYGYTF. The CDR3 DNA reads TGTGCCAGCAGTGAATGGACAGGGTTCCCGGCTAACTATGGCTACACCTTC.

The chain joins TRBV28 to TRBJ2-7, with D perhaps matching TRBD2 (5 bases). CDR1 MDHEN and CDR2 SYDVKM come from the germline V gene. The CDR3 spans 14 residues. Trimming stripped 3 bases from V and 0 bases from J, with 9 bases between. The CDR3 bases are TGTGCCAGCAGTTTCGCAGGACTCTCCTACGAGCAGTACTTC. As protein: CASSFAGLSYEQYF.

This clone was seen a few times. The CDR3 sequence is CASRRTGAGYEQYF. DNA of the CDR3: TGTGCCAGCAGAAGGACAGGGGCTGGGTACGAGCAGTACTTC. V and J are TRBV27 and TRBJ2-7; 9 nucleotides match TRBD1. Germline loops: CDR1 MNHEY, CDR2 SMNVEV (reference sequence). Trimming cost V 6 bases and J 4 bases; bases outside gene matches: 7. This CDR3 contains 14 residues.

This clone was seen a handful of times. V is TRBV7-2 and J is TRBJ2-7, with a weak D call TRBD2 (5 bases). V was cut by 5 bases and J by 5 bases, with 13 bases left in between. CDR3 size: 13 residues. Germline CDR1 SGHTA, CDR2 FQGNSA. The CDR3 sequence is CASSPMREHEQYF. The CDR3 DNA reads as TGTGCCAGCAGCCCGATGAGGGAACACGAGCAGTACTTC. Full variable domain (missing parts from reference TRBV7-2 and TRBJ2-7): GAGVSQSPSNKVTEKGKDVELRCDPISGHTALYWYRQSLGQGLEFLIYFQGNSAPDKSGLPSDRFSAERTGGSVSTLTIQRTQQEDSAVYLCASSPMREHEQYFGPGTRLTVT.

This clone appeared a few times. The CDR3 region has the DNA TGCGCCAGCAGCTTGGGGAGGGGAGCATTAAGGGACGAGCAGTACTTC. This sequence encodes CASSLGRGALRDEQYF. V usage is TRBV5-1 and J usage is TRBJ2-7; maybe TRBD2 (6 bases). CDR1 and CDR2 from the germline V gene are SGHRS and YFSETQ. The CDR3 length is 16 residues. V dropped 0 bases and J dropped 5 bases, with 18 bases sitting between them.

The CDR3 DNA reads as TGTGCCAGCACTAATTTGGGACCCGGAGGCCGGGAGCAGTACTTC. Its translation: CASTNLGPGGREQYF. The rearrangement links TRBV28 to TRBJ2-7; tentatively, D is TRBD1 or TRBD2 (5 bases each). Germline CDR1 and CDR2: MDHEN and SYDVKM. Trimming stripped 7 bases from V and 7 bases from J, with 23 bases between. The CDR3 is 15 residues long.

This clone was picked up a small number of times. CDR3 bases: TGCGCCAGCAGTCAGCAGGGGTACGAGCAGTACTTC. Its translation is CASSQQGYEQYF. The rearrangement uses TRBV5-1 and TRBJ2-7; weak D call: TRBD1 (6 bases). V lost 5 bases to trimming and J lost 4 bases, with 10 bases between them. The CDR3 contains 12 residues. Germline CDR1 SGHRS, CDR2 YFSETQ. Based on the CDR3 plus reference TRBV5-1 and TRBJ2-7, the full variable domain is KAGVTQTPRYLIKTRGQQVTLSCSPISGHRSVSWYQQTPGQGLQFLFEYFSETQRNKGNFPGRFSGRQFSNSRSEMNVSTLELGDSALYLCASSQQGYEQYFGPGTRLTVT.

This clone was counted only a few times. The CDR3 region is CASSLGSLSRDFNEQYF. CDR3 DNA: TGTGCCAGCAGCTTAGGATCGTTAAGCAGGGATTTCAACGAGCAGTACTTC. V and J are TRBV7-9 and TRBJ2-7; possibly TRBD1 for D (5 bases). The CDR3 totals 17 residues. Trimming shortened V by 1 base and J by 5 bases, and 21 bases separated the two germline ends. CDR1 is SEHNR, CDR2 FQNEAQ, per germline (reference sequence).

This clone was observed a handful of times. The rearrangement uses TRBV5-4 and TRBJ1-2; D unclear. The V gene lost 1 base and the J gene lost 4 bases, with 14 bases spanning the gap. CDR1 is SGHNT, CDR2 YYREEE, per germline (reference sequence). This CDR3 contains 15 residues. The CDR3 nucleotides are TGTGCCAGCAGCTTGAAGCTGGACCTCCCCTATGGCTACACCTTC. This encodes CASSLKLDLPYGYTF. The full variable domain, rest sourced from reference TRBV5-4 and TRBJ1-2, is ETGVTQSPTHLIKTRGQQVTLRCSSQSGHNTVSWYQQALGQGPQFIFQYYREEENGRGNFPPRFSGLQFPNYSSELNVNALELDDSALYLCASSLKLDLPYGYTFGSGTRLTVV.